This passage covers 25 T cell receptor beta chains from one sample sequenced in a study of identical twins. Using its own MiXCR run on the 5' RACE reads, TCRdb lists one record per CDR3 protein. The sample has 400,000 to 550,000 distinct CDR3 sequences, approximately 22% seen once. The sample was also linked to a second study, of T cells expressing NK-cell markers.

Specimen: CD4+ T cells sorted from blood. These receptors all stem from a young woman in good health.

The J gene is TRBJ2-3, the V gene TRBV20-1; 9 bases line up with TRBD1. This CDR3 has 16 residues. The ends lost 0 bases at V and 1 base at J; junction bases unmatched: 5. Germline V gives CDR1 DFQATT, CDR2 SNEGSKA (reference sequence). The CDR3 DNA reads TGCAGTGCTAGAGATCGGAGGACAGGGGGCACAGATACGCAGTATTTT. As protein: CSARDRRTGGTDTQYF.

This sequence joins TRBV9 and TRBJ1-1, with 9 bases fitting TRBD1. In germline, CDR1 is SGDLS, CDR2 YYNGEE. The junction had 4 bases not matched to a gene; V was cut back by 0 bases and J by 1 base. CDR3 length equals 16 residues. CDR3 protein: CASSVAGDRANTEAFF. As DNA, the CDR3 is TGTGCCAGCAGCGTAGCCGGGGACAGGGCGAACACTGAAGCTTTCTTT.

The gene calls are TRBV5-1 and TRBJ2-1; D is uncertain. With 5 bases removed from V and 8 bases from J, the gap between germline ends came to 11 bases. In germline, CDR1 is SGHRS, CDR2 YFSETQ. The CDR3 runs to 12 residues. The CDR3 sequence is CASRPSRDEQFF. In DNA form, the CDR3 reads TGCGCCAGCAGGCCAAGTAGGGATGAGCAGTTCTTC.

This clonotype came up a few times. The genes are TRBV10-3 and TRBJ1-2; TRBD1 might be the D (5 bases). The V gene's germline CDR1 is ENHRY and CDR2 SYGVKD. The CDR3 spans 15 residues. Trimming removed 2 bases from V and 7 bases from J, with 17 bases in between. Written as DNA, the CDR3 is TGTGCCATCAGTGAGCCCACGGCCGGGGCGATTGGCTACACCTTC. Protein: CAISEPTAGAIGYTF.

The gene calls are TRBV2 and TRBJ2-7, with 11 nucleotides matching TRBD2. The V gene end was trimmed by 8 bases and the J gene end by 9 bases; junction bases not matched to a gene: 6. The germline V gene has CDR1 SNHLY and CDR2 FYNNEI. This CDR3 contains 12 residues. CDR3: CASQGLAVPQYF. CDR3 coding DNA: TGTGCCAGCCAGGGACTAGCGGTCCCGCAGTACTTC.

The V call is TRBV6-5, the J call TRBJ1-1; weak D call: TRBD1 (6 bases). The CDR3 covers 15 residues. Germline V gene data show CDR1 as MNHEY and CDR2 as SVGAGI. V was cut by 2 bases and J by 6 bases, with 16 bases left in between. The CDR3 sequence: CASSYGITGLSEAFF. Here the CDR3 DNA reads TGTGCCAGCAGTTACGGGATTACAGGGTTATCTGAAGCTTTCTTT.

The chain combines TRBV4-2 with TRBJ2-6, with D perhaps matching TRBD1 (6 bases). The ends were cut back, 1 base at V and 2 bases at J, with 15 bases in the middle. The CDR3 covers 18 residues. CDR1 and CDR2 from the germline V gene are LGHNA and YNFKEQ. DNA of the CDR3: TGTGCCAGCAGCCAAGCTAGTCAGGGGAGCACTGGGGCCAACGTCCTGACTTTC. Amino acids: CASSQASQGSTGANVLTF.

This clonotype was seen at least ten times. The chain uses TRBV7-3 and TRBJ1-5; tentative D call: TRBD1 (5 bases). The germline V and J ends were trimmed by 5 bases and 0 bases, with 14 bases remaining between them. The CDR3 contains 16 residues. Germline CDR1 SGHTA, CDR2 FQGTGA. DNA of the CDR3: TGTGCCAGCAGCCCGGGGACGTCGTATAGCAATCAGCCCCAGCATTTT. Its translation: CASSPGTSYSNQPQHF.

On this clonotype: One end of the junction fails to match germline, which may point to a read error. The CDR3 DNA sequence: TGTGCCAGCAGAGAAGCCTACAATGAGCAGTTCTTC. Encoded protein: CASREAYNEQFF. V is TRBV6-1 and J is TRBJ2-1, with unresolved D. The CDR3 spans 12 residues. Germline V lookup: CDR1 MNHNS, CDR2 SASEGT.

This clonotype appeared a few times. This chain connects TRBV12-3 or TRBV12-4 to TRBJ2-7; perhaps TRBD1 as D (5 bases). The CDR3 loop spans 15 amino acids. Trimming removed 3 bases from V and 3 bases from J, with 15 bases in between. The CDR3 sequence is CASSFPGQGRYEQYF. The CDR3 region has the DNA TGTGCCAGCAGTTTCCCAGGGCAGGGCCGCTACGAGCAGTACTTC.

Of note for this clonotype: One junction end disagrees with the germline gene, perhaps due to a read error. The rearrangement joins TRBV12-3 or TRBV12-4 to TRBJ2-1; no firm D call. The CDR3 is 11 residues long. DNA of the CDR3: TGTACCAGCAGGCTATACAATGAGCAGTTCTTC. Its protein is CTSRLYNEQFF.

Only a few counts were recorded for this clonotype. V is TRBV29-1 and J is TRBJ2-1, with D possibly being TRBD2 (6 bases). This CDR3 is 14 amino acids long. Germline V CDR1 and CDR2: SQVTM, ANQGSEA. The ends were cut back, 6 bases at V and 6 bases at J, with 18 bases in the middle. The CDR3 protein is CSVGRLVSLNEQFF. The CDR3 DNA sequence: TGCAGCGTGGGGAGACTAGTATCACTCAATGAGCAGTTCTTC.

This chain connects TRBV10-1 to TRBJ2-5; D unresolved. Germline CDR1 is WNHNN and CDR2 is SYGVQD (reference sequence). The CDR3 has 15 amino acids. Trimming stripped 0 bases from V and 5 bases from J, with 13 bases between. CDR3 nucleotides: TGCGCCAGCAGTGAGTCAGGCGGTCCGTTCGAGACCCAGTACTTC. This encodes CASSESGGPFETQYF.

The CDR3 loop reads CASSLGTDSTDTQYF. The CDR3 bases are TGCGCCAGCAGCTTGGGTACAGATAGCACAGATACGCAGTATTTT. The chain joins TRBV5-1 to TRBJ2-3; D gene unclear. Trimming stripped 0 bases from V and 0 bases from J, with 8 bases between. Germline CDR1 is SGHRS and CDR2 is YFSETQ. The CDR3 runs 15 residues.

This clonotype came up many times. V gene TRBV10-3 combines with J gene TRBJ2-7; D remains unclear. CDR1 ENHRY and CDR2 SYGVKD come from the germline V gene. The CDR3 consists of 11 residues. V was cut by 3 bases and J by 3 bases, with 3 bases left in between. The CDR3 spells CAISDFYEQYF. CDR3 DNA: TGTGCCATCAGTGATTTCTACGAGCAGTACTTC.

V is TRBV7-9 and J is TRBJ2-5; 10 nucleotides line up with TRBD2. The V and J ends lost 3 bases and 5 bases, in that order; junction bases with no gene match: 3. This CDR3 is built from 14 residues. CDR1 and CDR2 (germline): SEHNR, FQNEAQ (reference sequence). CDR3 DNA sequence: TGTGCCAGCAGCTTTAGCGGGAGGAGGGAGACCCAGTACTTC. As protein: CASSFSGRRETQYF. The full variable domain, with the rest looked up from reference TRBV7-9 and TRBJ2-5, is DTGVSQNPRHKITKRGQNVTFRCDPISEHNRLYWYRQTLGQGPEFLTYFQNEAQLEKSRLLSDRFSAERPKGSFSTLEIQRTEQGDSAMYLCASSFSGRRETQYFGPGTRLLVL.

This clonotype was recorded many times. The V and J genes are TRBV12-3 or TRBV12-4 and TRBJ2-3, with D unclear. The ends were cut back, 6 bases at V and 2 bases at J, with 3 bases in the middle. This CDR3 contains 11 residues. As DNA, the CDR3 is TGTGCCAGCAGAACCACAGATACGCAGTATTTT. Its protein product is CASRTTDTQYF.

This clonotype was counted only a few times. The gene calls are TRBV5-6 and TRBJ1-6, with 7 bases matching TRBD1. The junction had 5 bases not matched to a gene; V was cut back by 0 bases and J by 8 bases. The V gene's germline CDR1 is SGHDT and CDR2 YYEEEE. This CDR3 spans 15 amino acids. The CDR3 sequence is CASSLDDRADSPLHF. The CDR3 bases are TGTGCCAGCAGCTTGGACGACAGGGCTGATTCACCCCTCCACTTT.

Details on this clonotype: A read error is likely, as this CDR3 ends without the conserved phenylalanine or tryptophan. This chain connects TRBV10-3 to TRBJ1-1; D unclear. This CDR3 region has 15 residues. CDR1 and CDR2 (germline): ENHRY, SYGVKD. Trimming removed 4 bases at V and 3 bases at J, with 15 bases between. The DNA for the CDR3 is TGTGCCATCAGTGCGGGCAGAGCCGCGGACACTGAAGCTTTCCTT. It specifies CAISAGRAADTEAFL.

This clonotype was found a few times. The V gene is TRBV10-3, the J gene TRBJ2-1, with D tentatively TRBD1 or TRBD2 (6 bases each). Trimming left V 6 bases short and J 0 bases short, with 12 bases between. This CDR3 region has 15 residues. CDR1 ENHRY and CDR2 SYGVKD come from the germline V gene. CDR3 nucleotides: TGTGCCATCAGGACGGAGGGGGGCTCCTACAATGAGCAGTTCTTC. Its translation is CAIRTEGGSYNEQFF.

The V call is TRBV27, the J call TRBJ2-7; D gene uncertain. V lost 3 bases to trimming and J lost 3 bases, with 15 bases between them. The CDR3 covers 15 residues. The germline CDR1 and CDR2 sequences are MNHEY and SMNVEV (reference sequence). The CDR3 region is CASSFSWVGLYEQYF. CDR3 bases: TGTGCCAGCAGTTTTTCTTGGGTAGGGCTCTACGAGCAGTACTTC.

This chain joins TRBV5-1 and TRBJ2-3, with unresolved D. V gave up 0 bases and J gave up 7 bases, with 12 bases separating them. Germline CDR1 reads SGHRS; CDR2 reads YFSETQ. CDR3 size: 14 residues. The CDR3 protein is CASSLGLGVHTQYF. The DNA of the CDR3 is TGCGCCAGCAGCTTGGGTTTAGGAGTTCATACGCAGTATTTT.

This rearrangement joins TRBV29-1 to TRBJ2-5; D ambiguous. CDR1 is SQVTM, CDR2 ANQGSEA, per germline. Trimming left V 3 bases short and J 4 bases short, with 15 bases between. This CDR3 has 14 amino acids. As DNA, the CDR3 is TGCAGCGTTGAGGAGTTTGAGCGCTTAGAGACCCAGTACTTC. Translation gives CSVEEFERLETQYF.

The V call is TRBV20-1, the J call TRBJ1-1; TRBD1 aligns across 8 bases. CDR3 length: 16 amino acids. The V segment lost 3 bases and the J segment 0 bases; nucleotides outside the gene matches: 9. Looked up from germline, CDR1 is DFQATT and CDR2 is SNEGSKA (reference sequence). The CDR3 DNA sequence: TGCAGTGCTAGTACAGGGGGGAAGGGATTGAACACTGAAGCTTTCTTT. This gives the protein CSASTGGKGLNTEAFF.

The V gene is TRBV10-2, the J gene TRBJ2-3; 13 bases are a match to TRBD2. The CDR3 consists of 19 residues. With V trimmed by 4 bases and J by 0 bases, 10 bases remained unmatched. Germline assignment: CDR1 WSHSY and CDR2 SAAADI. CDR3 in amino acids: CASSARGLGLAGSTDTQYF. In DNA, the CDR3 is TGCGCCAGCAGTGCCCGCGGACTGGGACTAGCGGGGAGCACAGATACGCAGTATTTT.